This T cell receptor beta chain was sequenced in a study of shared clonotypes between healthy human individuals. On the study more broadly: A couple of women and a few men aged 18 to 49 made up the donors.

This clone was observed once. In the authors' methods: From ImmunoSEQ came sequences covering only the junction and carrying no quality scores, so filtering differed. TCRdb's copy holds only in-frame clones and misses some; the assay was immunoSEQ multiplex PCR. From that table come the V and J calls and clone size; the DNA was used to work out D and trimming. The sample carries about 2.4 million clones, more than 80% recorded once. The CDR3 covers 17 residues. From germline, CDR1 is SGDLS and CDR2 YYNGEE. V shed 3 bases and J 3 bases; nucleotides not matched to a gene: 6. The TCR comes from a young man in good health. The sample comprised naive CD4+ T cells sorted from blood. Specified subset: CD45RA+ positively selected. This sequence joins TRBV9 and TRBJ2-1, with 13 positions matching TRBD2. CDR3 protein: CASSARTSGGFYNEQFF. CDR3 bases: TGTGCCAGCAGCGCCCGGACTAGCGGGGGATTCTACAATGAGCAGTTCTTC.